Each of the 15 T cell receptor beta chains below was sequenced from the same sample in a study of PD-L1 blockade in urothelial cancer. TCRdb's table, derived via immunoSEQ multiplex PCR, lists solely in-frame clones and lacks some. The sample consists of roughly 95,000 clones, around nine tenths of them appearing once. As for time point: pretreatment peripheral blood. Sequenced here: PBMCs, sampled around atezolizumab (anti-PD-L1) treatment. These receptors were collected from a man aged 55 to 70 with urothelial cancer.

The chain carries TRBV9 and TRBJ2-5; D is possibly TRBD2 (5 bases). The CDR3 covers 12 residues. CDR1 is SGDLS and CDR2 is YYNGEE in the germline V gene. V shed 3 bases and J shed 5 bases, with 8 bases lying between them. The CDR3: CASSGGAETQYF. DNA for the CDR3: TGTGCCAGCAGCGGGGGAGCCGAGACCCAGTACTTC.

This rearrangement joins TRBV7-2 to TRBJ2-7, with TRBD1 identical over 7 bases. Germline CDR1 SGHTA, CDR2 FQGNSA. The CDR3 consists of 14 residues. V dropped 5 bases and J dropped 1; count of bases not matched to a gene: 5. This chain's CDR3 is CASSPQDRSYEQYF. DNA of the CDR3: TGTGCCAGCAGCCCCCAGGACAGGTCCTACGAGCAGTACTTC.

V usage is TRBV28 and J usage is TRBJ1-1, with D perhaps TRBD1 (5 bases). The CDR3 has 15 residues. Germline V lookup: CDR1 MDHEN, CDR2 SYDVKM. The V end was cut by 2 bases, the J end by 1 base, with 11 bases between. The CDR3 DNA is TGTGCCAGCAGTTTAGGCGGGGGGAGGAACACTGAAGCTTTCTTT. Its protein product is CASSLGGGRNTEAFF.

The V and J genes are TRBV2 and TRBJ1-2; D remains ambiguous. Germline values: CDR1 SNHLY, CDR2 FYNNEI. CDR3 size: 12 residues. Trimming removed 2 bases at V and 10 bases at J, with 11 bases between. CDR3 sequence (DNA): TGTGCCAGCAGTGAAAGAGGGAGGGTCTACACCTTC. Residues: CASSERGRVYTF. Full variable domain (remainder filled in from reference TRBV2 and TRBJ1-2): EPEVTQTPSHQVTQMGQEVILRCVPISNHLYFYWYRQILGQKVEFLVSFYNNEISEKSEIFDDQFSVERPDGSNFTLKIRSTKLEDSAMYFCASSERGRVYTFGSGTRLTVV.

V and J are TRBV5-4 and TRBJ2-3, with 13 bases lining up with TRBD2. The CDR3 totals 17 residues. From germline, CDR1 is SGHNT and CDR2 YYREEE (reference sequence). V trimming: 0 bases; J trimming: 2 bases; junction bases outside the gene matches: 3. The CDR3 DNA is TGTGCCAGCAGCTTGGGGGGACTAGCGGGGTCCACAGATACGCAGTATTTT. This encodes CASSLGGLAGSTDTQYF.

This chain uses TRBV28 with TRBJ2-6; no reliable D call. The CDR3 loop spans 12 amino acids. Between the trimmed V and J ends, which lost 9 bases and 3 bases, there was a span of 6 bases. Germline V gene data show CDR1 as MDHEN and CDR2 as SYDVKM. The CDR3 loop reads CASSVGANVLTF. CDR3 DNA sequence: TGTGCCAGTTCGGTTGGGGCCAACGTCCTGACTTTC. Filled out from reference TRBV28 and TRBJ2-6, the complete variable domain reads DVKVTQSSRYLVKRTGEKVFLECVQDMDHENMFWYRQDPGLGLRLIYFSYDVKMKEKGDIPEGYSVSREKKERFSLILESASTNQTSMYLCASSVGANVLTFGAGSRLTVL.

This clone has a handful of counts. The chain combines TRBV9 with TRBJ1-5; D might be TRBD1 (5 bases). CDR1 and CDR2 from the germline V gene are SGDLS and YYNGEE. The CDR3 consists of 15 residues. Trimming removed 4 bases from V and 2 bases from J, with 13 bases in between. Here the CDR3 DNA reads TGTGCCAGCAGCCCTGGGGTAGGGGGCAATCAGCCCCAGCATTTT. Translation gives CASSPGVGGNQPQHF.

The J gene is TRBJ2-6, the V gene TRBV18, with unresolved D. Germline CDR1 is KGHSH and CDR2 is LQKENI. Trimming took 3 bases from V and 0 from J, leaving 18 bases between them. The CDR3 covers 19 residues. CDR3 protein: CASSPFRRGFFSGANVLTF. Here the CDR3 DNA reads TGTGCCAGCTCACCCTTTCGCCGCGGATTTTTCTCTGGGGCCAACGTCCTGACTTTC.

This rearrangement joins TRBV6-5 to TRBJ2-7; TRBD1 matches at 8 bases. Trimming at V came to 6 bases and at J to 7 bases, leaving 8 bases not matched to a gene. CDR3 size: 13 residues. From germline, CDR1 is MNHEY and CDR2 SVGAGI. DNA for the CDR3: TGTGCCAGCAGGCGACAGGGGCCGGGGGAGCAGTACTTC. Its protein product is CASRRQGPGEQYF.

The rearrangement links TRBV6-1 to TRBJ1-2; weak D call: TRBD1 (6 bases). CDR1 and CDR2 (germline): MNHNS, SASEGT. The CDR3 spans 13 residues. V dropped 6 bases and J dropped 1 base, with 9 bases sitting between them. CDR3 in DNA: TGTGCCAGCAGAGGACAGCTTAACTATGGCTACACCTTC. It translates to CASRGQLNYGYTF.

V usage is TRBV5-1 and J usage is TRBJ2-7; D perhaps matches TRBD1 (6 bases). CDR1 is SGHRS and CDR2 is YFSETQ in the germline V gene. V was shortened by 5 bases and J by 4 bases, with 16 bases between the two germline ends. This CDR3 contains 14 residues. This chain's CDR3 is CASRSTGTLYEQYF. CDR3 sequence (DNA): TGCGCCAGCAGGTCCACCGGGACATTATACGAGCAGTACTTC.

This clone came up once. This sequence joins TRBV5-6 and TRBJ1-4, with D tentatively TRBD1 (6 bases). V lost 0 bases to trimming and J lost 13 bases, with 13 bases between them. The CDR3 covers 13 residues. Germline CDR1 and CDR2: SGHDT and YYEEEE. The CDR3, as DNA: TGTGCCAGCAGCTTGGCCGTGACAGGAGGACTGTTTTTT. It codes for CASSLAVTGGLFF.

Here the CDR3 DNA reads TGCGCCAGCAGCTTGGGAACTAGTGTGAATGAGCAGTTCTTC. Residues: CASSLGTSVNEQFF. This chain uses TRBV5-1 with TRBJ2-1, with D possibly TRBD2 on 5 matching bases. Germline V gene sequence: CDR1 SGHRS, CDR2 YFSETQ. V lost 0 bases and J lost 7, with 11 bases in between. The CDR3 contains 14 residues.

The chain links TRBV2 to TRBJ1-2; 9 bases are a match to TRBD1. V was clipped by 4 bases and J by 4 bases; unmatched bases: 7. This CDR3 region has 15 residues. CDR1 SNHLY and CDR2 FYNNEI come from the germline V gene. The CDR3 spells CASSARQGGIYGYTF. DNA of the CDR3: TGTGCCAGCAGTGCACGACAGGGGGGGATCTATGGCTACACCTTC.

The DNA of the CDR3 is TGTGCCAGCAGTTCCAGGGGGGACACCGGGGAGCTGTTTTTT. Translated, it gives CASSSRGDTGELFF. The chain employs TRBV6-5 and TRBJ2-2, with D perhaps TRBD1 (7 bases). The CDR3 is 14 amino acids. The germline V gene has CDR1 MNHEY and CDR2 SVGAGI. V gave up 4 bases and J gave up 3 bases, with 9 bases separating them.